This paragraph reports one TCR beta chain. Assay used: immunoSEQ multiplex PCR; TCRdb lists only in-frame clones, some missing. The sample lists about 97,000 clones, 91% occurring once. This entry belongs to a study of T cell responses to AZD1222 COVID-19 vaccine. The CDR3 is 14 amino acids. Trimming stripped 6 bases from V and 2 bases from J, with 13 bases between. Germline loops: CDR1 SNHLY, CDR2 FYNNEI. The starting material was peripheral blood, obtained on day 0 of AZD1222 vaccination. This chain uses TRBV2 with TRBJ1-1; D call uncertain. The origin of this receptor is an adult in good health. CDR3 sequence reads: CASSVLGPNTEAFF. As DNA, the CDR3 is TGTGCCAGCAGCGTTTTAGGACCCAACACTGAAGCTTTCTTT.